These 21 T cell receptor beta chains came from one sample sequenced in a study of regulatory T cells in long-lasting Graves disease. Time point noted: newly diagnosed GD, antithyroid drugs for less than 3 months. Scientists built the TCR library using RNA that was extracted from PBMCs. The authors built TCR beta libraries using iRepertoire HTBI primers and Arm-PCR of CDR3 regions. TCRdb re-called the multiplex PCR reads with MiXCR, one entry per CDR3 protein. The profile shows some 490,000 distinct CDR3 sequences, approximately 12% of them singletons. This sample also belongs to another study, concerning T cells in Graves' hyperthyroidism and ophthalmopathy.

Sequencing used peripheral blood mononuclear cells (PBMCs), obtained at new diagnosis, from a patient treated with antithyroid drugs. The source is a woman under 40 with Graves disease.

Ten or more counts support this clonotype. The genes are TRBV11-2 and TRBJ2-7; unclear D gene. V dropped 4 bases and J dropped 1 base, with 5 bases sitting between them. Germline values: CDR1 SGHAT, CDR2 FQNNGV. This CDR3 has 12 residues. The CDR3 protein is CASSSFSYEQYF. The CDR3 nucleotides read TGTGCCAGCAGCTCTTTTTCCTACGAGCAGTACTTC.

This clonotype has more than one count but fewer than ten. V and J are TRBV6-2 or TRBV6-3 and TRBJ2-4, with TRBD2 matching over 7 bases. The CDR3 extends over 15 amino acids. With V trimmed by 5 bases and J by 7 bases, 11 bases remained unmatched. From germline, CDR1 is MNHEY and CDR2 SVGEGT. The CDR3, as DNA: TGTGCCAGCAGTGGAGAGGGGCGGGAGTTGAACATTCAGTACTTC. Its protein is CASSGEGRELNIQYF.

The table lists this clonotype with many counts. V gene TRBV19 combines with J gene TRBJ1-2; D gene unclear. Trimming took off 5 bases at V and 4 bases at J, with 14 bases between the two ends. Germline V gene data show CDR1 as LNHDA and CDR2 as SQIVND (reference sequence). The CDR3 runs to 14 residues. In nucleotides, the CDR3 is TGTGCCAGTAGTTTGGCCGGAACCTCCTATGGCTACACCTTC. It translates to CASSLAGTSYGYTF.

This chain joins TRBV20-1 and TRBJ1-2; D call uncertain. The CDR3 loop spans 13 amino acids. Trimming left V 4 bases short and J 6 bases short, with 15 bases between. CDR1 is DFQATT, CDR2 SNEGSKA, per germline (reference sequence). The CDR3 DNA reads as TGCAGTGCTACTCCGTACCCCCTTCATGGCTACACCTTC. This gives the protein CSATPYPLHGYTF.

This clonotype was counted ten times or more. The CDR3 sequence: CASSSGETGELFF. The CDR3 DNA follows: TGTGCCAGCAGTTCCGGAGAGACCGGGGAGCTGTTTTTT. The rearrangement joins TRBV13 to TRBJ2-2, with D uncertain. The CDR3 consists of 13 residues. V was cut by 6 bases and J by 5 bases, with 10 bases left in between. Germline loops: CDR1 PRHDT, CDR2 FYEKMQ (reference sequence).

This clonotype was observed at least ten times. This rearrangement joins TRBV20-1 to TRBJ2-7, with a possible D match to TRBD2 (6 bases). Germline assignment: CDR1 DFQATT and CDR2 SNEGSKA (reference sequence). The CDR3 spans 13 residues. Between the trimmed V and J ends, which lost 6 bases and 7 bases, there was a span of 19 bases. The chain's CDR3 is CSAAEGGAGEQYF. The CDR3 DNA is TGCAGTGCCGCCGAGGGTGGGGCGGGGGAGCAGTACTTC.

CDR3 coding DNA: TGTGCCATCAGCGACTTACTAGCGGGAGATGGGAGGACATGGACGCAGTATTTT. It translates to CAISDLLAGDGRTWTQYF. V gene TRBV10-3 combines with J gene TRBJ2-3; 11 bases agree with TRBD2. CDR1 and CDR2 from the germline V gene are ENHRY and SYGVKD. The junction had 20 bases not matched to a gene; V was cut back by 6 bases and J by 9 bases. This CDR3 spans 18 amino acids.

This clonotype appeared a few times. The V call is TRBV6-1, the J call TRBJ2-1, with D unresolved. The CDR3 runs to 15 residues. Deletions cut 6 bases from V and 6 bases from J, with 18 bases between. Germline V gene data show CDR1 as MNHNS and CDR2 as SASEGT. The CDR3 spells CASSGTKLPPNEQFF. The CDR3 region has the DNA TGTGCCAGCAGCGGAACTAAGTTACCCCCCAATGAGCAGTTCTTC.

The V and J genes are TRBV20-1 and TRBJ2-1, with TRBD2 matching 11 bases. After removal of 1 base from V and 6 bases from J, the junction contained 5 bases not matched to a gene. Germline V CDR1 and CDR2: DFQATT, SNEGSKA (reference sequence). The CDR3 consists of 15 residues. CDR3 bases: TGCAGTGCTAGAGCACTAGCGGGAGTCGCCAATGAGCAGTTCTTC. Encoded protein: CSARALAGVANEQFF.

This clonotype was seen repeatedly, ten times or more. The chain carries TRBV11-2 and TRBJ2-1; possibly TRBD2 for D (5 bases). V gave up 1 base and J gave up 8 bases, with 12 bases separating them. The germline V gene has CDR1 SGHAT and CDR2 FQNNGV. The CDR3 contains 14 residues. CDR3 loop: CASSLGTATYEQFF. CDR3 bases: TGTGCCAGCAGCTTAGGGACTGCCACTTATGAGCAGTTCTTC.

At least ten counts were recorded for this clonotype. The gene calls are TRBV18 and TRBJ2-3; D perhaps matches TRBD1 (6 bases). The V gene lost 2 bases and the J gene lost 4 bases, with 10 bases spanning the gap. The germline CDR1 and CDR2 sequences are KGHSH and LQKENI. The CDR3 has 14 residues. The CDR3 DNA follows: TGTGCCAGCTCACCATCCAGGGGCGCAGATACGCAGTATTTT. It translates to CASSPSRGADTQYF.

Many counts were recorded for this clonotype. V and J are TRBV11-3 and TRBJ2-1; 8 positions agree with TRBD2. The V and J ends lost 6 bases and 0 bases, in that order; junction bases with no gene match: 7. Germline V gives CDR1 SGHNT, CDR2 YENEEA. This CDR3 region has 16 residues. The CDR3 spells CASSFSGTSSYNEQFF. In DNA form, the CDR3 reads TGTGCCAGCAGTTTTAGCGGGACGAGCTCCTACAATGAGCAGTTCTTC.

This clonotype was counted at least ten times. The CDR3 sequence is CASSSGPIPNNEQFF. The CDR3 nucleotides are TGCGCCAGCAGCTCGGGACCGATTCCCAATAATGAGCAGTTCTTC. This rearrangement joins TRBV5-1 to TRBJ2-1, with D perhaps being TRBD1 or TRBD2 (5 bases each). V was clipped by 3 bases and J by 7 bases, with 17 bases between them. In germline, CDR1 is SGHRS, CDR2 YFSETQ. This CDR3 region has 15 residues.

Ten or more counts support this clonotype. The chain employs TRBV30 and TRBJ2-2; D possibly corresponds to TRBD1 (6 bases). Trimming cost V 5 bases and J 4 bases, with 17 bases left between them. The CDR3 consists of 15 residues. Germline lookup yields CDR1 GTSNPN and CDR2 SVGIG (reference sequence). The CDR3 nucleotides are TGTGCCTGGCACAGGGTTCGAATCGGCACCGGGGAGCTGTTTTTT. It encodes CAWHRVRIGTGELFF.

This clonotype showed up many times. The chain recombines TRBV6-5 with TRBJ1-2; D remains unclear. This CDR3 region has 12 residues. Per the germline V gene, CDR1 is MNHEY and CDR2 is SVGAGI. The V end lost 4 bases, the J end lost 7 bases, and 10 bases lay between the germline ends. This CDR3 is CASSSGYGGYTF. CDR3 DNA sequence: TGTGCCAGCAGTTCGGGGTACGGTGGCTACACCTTC.

At least ten counts were recorded for this clonotype. The rearrangement links TRBV2 to TRBJ1-2, with D perhaps matching TRBD1 (5 bases). Trimming shortened V by 7 bases and J by 3 bases, and 9 bases separated the two germline ends. The CDR3 totals 12 residues. Germline loops: CDR1 SNHLY, CDR2 FYNNEI. The CDR3 here is CASKTEDYGYTF. The CDR3 coding sequence is TGTGCCAGCAAGACAGAAGACTATGGCTACACCTTC.

There are many counts of this clonotype. The chain links TRBV11-3 to TRBJ2-2; 7 nucleotides line up with TRBD2. The CDR3 length is 16 residues. With 4 bases clipped from V and 5 bases from J, the junction kept 10 bases outside the gene matches. Germline lookup yields CDR1 SGHNT and CDR2 YENEEA. Here the CDR3 DNA reads TGTGCCAGCAGCTCCATGGGGGGGGAAAGGACCGGGGAGCTGTTTTTT. Protein: CASSSMGGERTGELFF.

The sample holds a few counts of this clonotype. V usage is TRBV6-2 or TRBV6-3 and J usage is TRBJ2-1; D is perhaps TRBD1 or TRBD2 (5 bases each). Germline V gene lookup returns CDR1 MNHEY and CDR2 SVGEGT. Trimming removed 2 bases at V and 0 bases at J, with 11 bases between. The CDR3 is made up of 16 amino acids. CDR3 sequence (DNA): TGTGCCAGCAGTTACAAAGAGGGGAGCTCCTACAATGAGCAGTTCTTC. Amino acid sequence: CASSYKEGSSYNEQFF.

In its sample, this clonotype was seen many times. The chain recombines TRBV12-3 or TRBV12-4 with TRBJ1-2; TRBD1 aligns across 8 bases. The CDR3 is 13 residues long. The ends lost 6 bases at V and 8 bases at J; junction bases unmatched: 8. The CDR3 DNA sequence: TGTGCCAGCAGCCCCGGACAGGGCCTGGGCTACACCTTC. It translates to CASSPGQGLGYTF.

This clonotype was counted a few times. CDR3: CASSEDRVRDTQYF. The CDR3 nucleotides read TGCGCCAGCAGTGAGGATAGGGTCCGAGATACGCAGTATTTT. J is TRBJ2-3 and V is TRBV10-1; D gene ambiguous. The germline gives CDR1 WNHNN, CDR2 SYGVQD (reference sequence). This CDR3 has 14 amino acids. The germline V and J ends were trimmed by 2 bases and 5 bases, with 11 bases remaining between them.

This clonotype was found many times. The chain links TRBV30 to TRBJ1-1; D is undetermined. Germline CDR1 is GTSNPN and CDR2 is SVGIG (reference sequence). The CDR3 loop spans 12 amino acids. Trimming stripped 5 bases from V and 0 bases from J, with 7 bases between. DNA for the CDR3: TGTGCCTGGCTGTCGATGAACACTGAAGCTTTCTTT. It translates to CAWLSMNTEAFF.